The rows below give T cell receptor beta chains drawn from one sample of a study of CD8+ T cells in alopecia areata. Using immunoSEQ multiplex PCR, the repertoire was profiled, and TCRdb retains in-frame clones only, with some absent. The table has roughly 100,000 clones, around 40% seen once. Sequencing used CD8+ T cells sorted from blood, obtained at week 24, from a patient treated with tofacitinib. The receptors originated from a human donor with alopecia areata. Each CDR3 is given with its conserved first and last residue. The D gene is left open where the match is weak. A row's size may be missing; if present it is once, few, many or a size class.

size	D	length	V	J	DNA	CDR3
few	-	17	TRBV7-9	TRBJ2-2	TGTGCCAGCAGCTTAGTTCCGAGACAACCAAACACCGGGGAGCTGTTTTTT	CASSLVPRQPNTGELFF
-	-	14	TRBV13	TRBJ1-1	TGTGCCAGCAGCCCCAGGGCAGGTCCCGAAGGGGCTTTCTTT	CASSPRAGPEGAFF
-	-	12	TRBV19	TRBJ2-1	TGTGCCAGTAGTATTCCTTCCCTAGAGCAGTTCTTC	CASSIPSLEQFF
-	TRBD2	13	TRBV10-3	TRBJ2-7	TGTGCCACCAGCGGGGGGGGTGTTCAGGAGCAGTACTTC	CATSGGGVQEQYF
few	-	12	TRBV10-3	TRBJ2-2	TGTGCCATCAGTGAACTGGCCGGGGAGCTGTTTTTT	CAISELAGELFF
-	-	17	TRBV5-1	TRBJ2-1	TGCGCCAGCAGCCTACTGAACTGGCAGACCTCCTACAATGAGCAGTTCTTC	CASSLLNWQTSYNEQFF
-	TRBD2	14	TRBV29-1	TRBJ2-1	TGCAGCGTGACTAGCGGGAGCTCCTACAATGAGCAGTTCTTC	CSVTSGSSYNEQFF
-	-	12	TRBV11-2	TRBJ2-7	TGTGCCAGCAGCTTAGGGGTCTACGAGCAGTACTTC	CASSLGVYEQYF
-	TRBD1	21	TRBV4-1	TRBJ2-1	TGCGCCAGCAGCCCCCACACCGGGACAGGGGTTAGCGGGAACCCCTACAATGAGCAGTTCTTC	CASSPHTGTGVSGNPYNEQFF
few	TRBD1	16	TRBV11-1	TRBJ2-7	TGTGCCAGCAGCAAACCGGGACAGGGAACCCCCTACGAGCAGTACTTC	CASSKPGQGTPYEQYF
many	-	13	TRBV5-8	TRBJ2-1	TGTGCCAGCAGCACTGGACGTTGGAATGAGCAGTTCTTC	CASSTGRWNEQFF
few	-	13	TRBV19	TRBJ2-7	TGTGCCAGTAGTAATGGGGATGCCTACGAGCAGTACTTC	CASSNGDAYEQYF
-	TRBD1	18	TRBV5-1	TRBJ1-2	TGCGCCAGCAGCCCCCGTCCGGACAGGAAGGATCCTAACTATGGCTACACCTTC	CASSPRPDRKDPNYGYTF
few	-	12	TRBV11-2	TRBJ2-7	TGTGCCAGCAGCTCGTCGAGCTACGAGCAGTACTTC	CASSSSSYEQYF
few	-	13	TRBV4-1	TRBJ2-5	TGCGCCAGCAGCCAAGAGTACCGAGAGACCCAGTACTTC	CASSQEYRETQYF
few	-	14	TRBV29-1	TRBJ2-1	TGCAGCACGGACCCCCTTGGGGTAGGCAATGAGCAGTTCTTC	CSTDPLGVGNEQFF
-	-	12	TRBV29-1	TRBJ2-2	TGCAGCGTTGCAGGGAACACCGGGGAGCTGTTTTTT	CSVAGNTGELFF
-	-	13	TRBV29-1	TRBJ2-6	TGCAGCGTTGTTGGGATTGGGGCCAACGTCCTGACTTTC	CSVVGIGANVLTF
-	-	11	TRBV29-1	TRBJ1-2	TGCAGCGTTTGGGCTGGGGGTGGCTACACCTTC	CSVWAGGGYTF
-	-	12	TRBV30	TRBJ2-3	TGTGCCTGGATGGGACCTACAGATACGCAGTATTTT	CAWMGPTDTQYF
once	-	13	TRBV29-1	TRBJ2-1	TGCAGCGTTGCCCTGCGGAGTCACAATGAGCAGTTCTTC	CSVALRSHNEQFF
-	-	13	TRBV6-1	TRBJ2-5	TGTGCCAGCAGTGAAGATTTTCAAGAGACCCAGTACTTC	CASSEDFQETQYF
-	-	15	TRBV25-1	TRBJ1-4	TGTGCCAGCAGTGAATGGACAGAAGTTAATGAAAAACTGTTTTTT	CASSEWTEVNEKLFF
-	-	12	TRBV5-1	TRBJ1-1	TGCGCCAGCAGCTTTGGGAACACTGAAGCTTTCTTT	CASSFGNTEAFF
-	-	11	TRBV19	TRBJ2-1	TGTGCCAGTAGTATTCTAAGCGAGCAGTTCTTC	CASSILSEQFF
-	-	15	TRBV6-5	TRBJ2-1	TGTGCCAGCAGCGAAACCAAGACAGTAACCCTAGAGCAGTTCTTC	CASSETKTVTLEQFF
-	-	13	TRBV5-1	TRBJ1-1	TGCGCCAGCAGCTTGAGAGGGGGCACTGAAGCTTTCTTT	CASSLRGGTEAFF
few	-	14	TRBV29-1	TRBJ1-1	TGCAGCGTAAACCGGATTGGCATGAACACTGAAGCTTTCTTT	CSVNRIGMNTEAFF